Below are 29 T cell receptor beta chains sequenced from a single sample in a study of identical twins. Each CDR3 protein gets one entry after TCRdb re-called the 5' RACE reads with MiXCR. Here the sample spans approximately 550,000 distinct CDR3 sequences, around 24% being singletons. These data are also associated with another study on yellow fever vaccine responses in identical twins.

Material: CD4+ T cells sorted from blood. The receptors shown here come from a woman in her late teens or twenties in good health.

This rearrangement joins TRBV27 to TRBJ2-3; D may match TRBD1 or TRBD2 (7 bases each). CDR1 MNHEY and CDR2 SMNVEV come from the germline V gene (reference sequence). Trimming left V 6 bases short and J 5 bases short, with 21 bases between. The CDR3 spans 16 residues. The CDR3 nucleotides are TGTGCCAGCAGCCCATCATGGGGCAGGGGGGGAGATACGCAGTATTTT. Its protein is CASSPSWGRGGDTQYF.

The CDR3 DNA is TGCGCCAGCAGCCTAGGACAGGGTTCGACCTACAATGAGCAGTTCTTC. Protein: CASSLGQGSTYNEQFF. The J gene is TRBJ2-1, the V gene TRBV5-1; 8 bases map to TRBD1. Germline-derived CDR1 and CDR2 are SGHRS and YFSETQ. There are 16 residues in the CDR3. V gave up 4 bases and J gave up 2 bases; unmatched junction bases: 8. The variable domain in full, with the rest retrieved from reference TRBV5-1 and TRBJ2-1, is KAGVTQTPRYLIKTRGQQVTLSCSPISGHRSVSWYQQTPGQGLQFLFEYFSETQRNKGNFPGRFSGRQFSNSRSEMNVSTLELGDSALYLCASSLGQGSTYNEQFFGPGTRLTVL.

This clonotype has more than one count but fewer than ten. This chain links TRBV4-2 with TRBJ2-7; 8 bases agree with TRBD2. This CDR3 spans 15 amino acids. The V and J ends lost 1 base and 4 bases, in that order; junction bases with no gene match: 6. Germline assignment: CDR1 LGHNA and CDR2 YNFKEQ. CDR3 in amino acids: CASSQVPGGIYEQYF. The DNA of the CDR3 is TGTGCCAGCAGCCAAGTGCCGGGAGGGATTTACGAGCAGTACTTC.

The table lists this clonotype with a few counts. The CDR3 region is CASSLRQASGNTIYF. CDR3 DNA: TGTGCCAGCAGCTTAAGACAAGCCTCTGGAAACACCATATATTTT. This sequence joins TRBV5-6 and TRBJ1-3; D remains unclear. Germline CDR1 SGHDT, CDR2 YYEEEE. The CDR3 runs 15 residues. V lost 2 bases to trimming and J lost 0 bases, with 9 bases between them.

This sequence joins TRBV5-1 and TRBJ2-5, with D maybe TRBD2 (5 bases). The CDR3 has 13 residues. CDR1 is SGHRS and CDR2 is YFSETQ in the germline V gene. V dropped 3 bases and J dropped 4 bases, with 10 bases sitting between them. CDR3: CASSYRDSETQYF. CDR3 nucleotide sequence: TGCGCCAGCAGCTACCGGGATTCAGAGACCCAGTACTTC.

This clonotype was seen more than once but under ten times. The chain combines TRBV7-3 with TRBJ2-2, with D possibly matching TRBD2 (6 bases). This CDR3 spans 13 amino acids. CDR1 is SGHTA, CDR2 FQGTGA, per germline. Trimming pared 8 bases from V and 7 bases from J, leaving 14 bases between. The CDR3 is CASGTSPVGELFF. CDR3 nucleotide sequence: TGTGCCAGCGGGACTTCCCCGGTCGGGGAGCTGTTTTTT.

The sample holds a few counts of this clonotype. The V gene is TRBV27, the J gene TRBJ1-4; a possible D gene is TRBD1 (6 bases). V lost 0 bases, J lost 8 bases, and 13 bases lay in between. This CDR3 is built from 15 residues. Germline CDR1 MNHEY, CDR2 SMNVEV (reference sequence). CDR3 coding DNA: TGTGCCAGCAGTTTATCTGGGGGCCAGAACGAAAAACTGTTTTTT. Its protein product is CASSLSGGQNEKLFF.

The chain joins TRBV27 to TRBJ2-3; D is undetermined. Germline assignment: CDR1 MNHEY and CDR2 SMNVEV (reference sequence). V lost 6 bases to trimming and J lost 5 bases, with 15 bases between them. This CDR3 comprises 14 residues. CDR3 DNA: TGTGCCAGCAGCCCCTTTGGGTTAGGAGATACGCAGTATTTT. This translates into CASSPFGLGDTQYF.

This clonotype has ten or more counts. Compared with germline, one end of the junction differs, possibly owing to a read error. This rearrangement joins TRBV12-3 or TRBV12-4 to TRBJ2-2, with 8 bases that match TRBD2. The CDR3 contains 19 residues. This CDR3 is CASCFGPSYGTRDTGELFF. The CDR3 DNA follows: TGTGCCAGCTGTTTTGGTCCGTCGTACGGGACTAGAGATACCGGGGAGCTGTTTTTT.

This clonotype was counted at least ten times. The rearrangement uses TRBV9 and TRBJ2-5; no clear D. Germline V CDR1 and CDR2: SGDLS, YYNGEE. Trimming shortened V by 0 bases and J by 1 base, and 7 bases separated the two germline ends. The CDR3 is 14 amino acids. CDR3: CASSVGSAQETQYF. As DNA, the CDR3 is TGTGCCAGCAGCGTAGGCAGCGCCCAAGAGACCCAGTACTTC.

This clonotype was seen a handful of times. This chain uses TRBV12-3 or TRBV12-4 with TRBJ1-4, with 7 bases fitting TRBD1. V was clipped by 6 bases and J by 8 bases; unmatched bases: 6. This CDR3 is 13 amino acids long. CDR3 amino acids: CASRKTGREKLFF. Written as DNA, the CDR3 is TGTGCCAGCAGAAAGACAGGGCGAGAAAAACTGTTTTTT.

V usage is TRBV7-6 and J usage is TRBJ2-7; 10 nucleotides match TRBD2. The CDR3 length is 15 residues. V lost 6 bases to trimming and J lost 6 bases; unmatched junction nucleotides: 11. Germline-derived CDR1 and CDR2 are SGHVS and FNYEAQ. CDR3 region: CASSRGPGLASEQYF. The CDR3 DNA reads TGTGCCAGCAGTCGGGGTCCGGGACTAGCGTCCGAGCAGTACTTC.

This clonotype was observed a few times. The CDR3 DNA is TGTGCCAGCAGCCCTAAGGGGACAGCGTACAATGAGCAGTTCTTC. Translating it yields CASSPKGTAYNEQFF. The chain combines TRBV5-4 with TRBJ2-1; 7 bases map to TRBD1. Trimming removed 4 bases from V and 4 bases from J; junction bases left unmatched: 8. CDR1 and CDR2 (germline): SGHNT, YYREEE (reference sequence). The CDR3 loop spans 15 amino acids.

The gene calls are TRBV6-5 and TRBJ2-1, with 10 bases that match TRBD2. V shed 6 bases and J 4 bases; nucleotides not matched to a gene: 9. The CDR3 runs 16 residues. Germline V lookup: CDR1 MNHEY, CDR2 SVGAGI. In DNA form, the CDR3 reads TGTGCCAGCAGCTACGGGGGACTAGCGCATTACAATGAGCAGTTCTTC. The encoded protein is CASSYGGLAHYNEQFF.

This clonotype showed up just once. The V call is TRBV28, the J call TRBJ2-3, with 8 nucleotides matching TRBD2. CDR3 length: 19 amino acids. Looked up from germline, CDR1 is MDHEN and CDR2 is SYDVKM. The junction had 20 bases not matched to a gene; V was cut back by 5 bases and J by 4 bases. The CDR3 DNA sequence: TGTGCCAGCAGTCCCGCCCTGGGGTCCCCTAGCGGGCCTCCAGATACGCAGTATTTT. Amino acid sequence: CASSPALGSPSGPPDTQYF.

This clonotype was detected only a few times. The chain combines TRBV20-1 with TRBJ2-4; 8 bases line up with TRBD2. The CDR3 totals 15 residues. With 0 bases clipped from V and 8 bases from J, the junction kept 9 bases outside the gene matches. The germline CDR1 and CDR2 sequences are DFQATT and SNEGSKA (reference sequence). The CDR3 here is CSARDLGSGTDIQYF. In DNA, the CDR3 is TGCAGTGCTAGAGACCTGGGTAGCGGGACTGACATTCAGTACTTC.

The chain combines TRBV15 with TRBJ2-3, with a weak D call TRBD2 (5 bases). This CDR3 comprises 16 residues. The V end lost 1 base, the J end lost 3 bases, and 14 bases lay between the germline ends. Germline assignment: CDR1 LNHNV and CDR2 YYDKDF (reference sequence). The CDR3 spells CATSRGSGARTDTQYF. The CDR3 DNA sequence: TGTGCCACCAGCAGAGGAAGCGGAGCCCGAACAGATACGCAGTATTTT.

The CDR3 is CASSQRRTGTEKLFF. CDR3 bases: TGTGCCAGCAGCCAACGAAGGACAGGGACTGAAAAACTGTTTTTT. This rearrangement joins TRBV3-1 to TRBJ1-4, with 8 bases that match TRBD1. Germline lookup yields CDR1 LGHDT and CDR2 YNNKEL (reference sequence). The CDR3 totals 15 residues. Trimming took 2 bases from V and 7 from J; bases not matched to a gene: 6.

In this sample, this clonotype turned up a few times. DNA for the CDR3: TGCGCCAGCAGTCGGGGACAGGGGGCTTCTGAGACCCAGTACTTC. Amino acid sequence: CASSRGQGASETQYF. The V gene is TRBV5-1, the J gene TRBJ2-5; TRBD1 aligns across 12 bases. Trimming removed 5 bases from V and 5 bases from J; junction bases left unmatched: 7. CDR1 SGHRS and CDR2 YFSETQ come from the germline V gene. This CDR3 is built from 15 residues. The variable domain in full, with the rest retrieved from reference TRBV5-1 and TRBJ2-5, is KAGVTQTPRYLIKTRGQQVTLSCSPISGHRSVSWYQQTPGQGLQFLFEYFSETQRNKGNFPGRFSGRQFSNSRSEMNVSTLELGDSALYLCASSRGQGASETQYFGPGTRLLVL.

This clonotype was detected only a few times. The rearrangement links TRBV12-3 or TRBV12-4 to TRBJ2-7; 7 nucleotides agree with TRBD2. The CDR3 runs to 21 residues. V was clipped by 0 bases and J by 3 bases; unmatched bases: 23. The CDR3 spells CASSLARYGVQRGGEFYEQYF. DNA for the CDR3: TGTGCCAGCAGTTTAGCGCGTTATGGAGTTCAGAGGGGAGGGGAGTTCTACGAGCAGTACTTC.

The V call is TRBV7-9, the J call TRBJ2-1; D unclear. The CDR3 has 15 amino acids. Germline CDR1 and CDR2: SEHNR and FQNEAQ (reference sequence). The V gene lost 3 bases and the J gene lost 4 bases, with 13 bases spanning the gap. The CDR3 here is CASSLEGFLYNEQFF. The CDR3 DNA reads TGTGCCAGCAGCTTGGAAGGGTTTCTGTACAATGAGCAGTTCTTC.

The chain uses TRBV29-1 and TRBJ2-1, with D tentatively TRBD2 (6 bases). Germline loops: CDR1 SQVTM, CDR2 ANQGSEA. CDR3 length: 12 residues. V dropped 7 bases and J dropped 12 bases, with 19 bases sitting between them. DNA for the CDR3: TGCAGCGCCAGACTAGGAACGAGTGGGCAGTTCTTC. Translating it yields CSARLGTSGQFF.

The sample holds a few counts of this clonotype. This sequence joins TRBV20-1 and TRBJ2-7, with 8 bases that match TRBD1. The CDR3 runs 13 residues. Per germline, CDR1 DFQATT and CDR2 SNEGSKA (reference sequence). With V trimmed by 8 bases and J by 1 base, 7 bases remained unmatched. CDR3 sequence (DNA): TGCAGTTCTGGGACAGGATCTTCCTACGAGCAGTACTTC. Amino acids: CSSGTGSSYEQYF.

This clonotype rates as medium-sized. This chain joins TRBV5-1 and TRBJ1-1; D call uncertain. This CDR3 has 17 residues. Trimming pared 4 bases from V and 1 base from J, leaving 20 bases between. Germline CDR1 SGHRS, CDR2 YFSETQ. The CDR3 sequence: CASSTKTRTTGNTEAFF. Written as DNA, the CDR3 is TGCGCCAGCAGCACGAAGACAAGGACCACGGGGAACACTGAAGCTTTCTTT. Variable domain in full (rest from reference TRBV5-1 and TRBJ1-1): KAGVTQTPRYLIKTRGQQVTLSCSPISGHRSVSWYQQTPGQGLQFLFEYFSETQRNKGNFPGRFSGRQFSNSRSEMNVSTLELGDSALYLCASSTKTRTTGNTEAFFGQGTRLTVV.

This clonotype was seen only a few times. The genes are TRBV20-1 and TRBJ2-5; tentatively, D is TRBD1 (6 bases). The CDR3 has 14 amino acids. Germline CDR1 reads DFQATT; CDR2 reads SNEGSKA (reference sequence). Trimming left V 0 bases short and J 2 bases short, with 10 bases between. This CDR3 is CSARDWTEQETQYF. CDR3 sequence (DNA): TGCAGTGCTAGAGACTGGACAGAGCAAGAGACCCAGTACTTC.

This clonotype was seen more than once but under ten times. The chain joins TRBV12-3 or TRBV12-4 to TRBJ2-3; 9 nucleotides align to TRBD1. Trimming at V came to 5 bases and at J to 1 base, leaving 10 bases not matched to a gene. CDR3 size: 17 residues. In DNA form, the CDR3 reads TGTGCCAGCAGTCATTGGTGGGACAGGGAGGGCACAGATACGCAGTATTTT. This translates into CASSHWWDREGTDTQYF.

V gene TRBV20-1 combines with J gene TRBJ1-2; possible D gene TRBD1, 6 bases. The CDR3 has 16 amino acids. Per the germline V gene, CDR1 is DFQATT and CDR2 is SNEGSKA (reference sequence). The V end was cut by 0 bases, the J end by 4 bases, with 18 bases between. The CDR3 DNA reads as TGCAGTGCTAGAGACCCAGTTGGGGGGGCAGGCTATGGCTACACCTTC. Its protein is CSARDPVGGAGYGYTF.

The genes are TRBV14 and TRBJ2-1; no clear D gene. The V end was cut by 2 bases, the J end by 9 bases, with 11 bases between. This CDR3 is 13 amino acids long. From germline, CDR1 is SGHDN and CDR2 FVKESK. CDR3: CASSQLPSGEQFF. DNA for the CDR3: TGTGCCAGCAGCCAATTACCCTCTGGTGAGCAGTTCTTC.

This chain connects TRBV2 to TRBJ2-7; D is possibly TRBD1 or TRBD2 (5 bases each). This CDR3 has 14 amino acids. Per the germline V gene, CDR1 is SNHLY and CDR2 is FYNNEI. Trimming removed 8 bases from V and 0 bases from J, with 14 bases in between. CDR3 DNA: TGTGCCAGCCACACAGGACTTAACTCCTACGAGCAGTACTTC. Translated, it gives CASHTGLNSYEQYF.